This T cell receptor beta chain was recorded in a study of early T cells in non-severe SARS-CoV-2 infection. Overall study: Bulk RNA isolated from unsorted whole blood underwent sequencing; chains were not paired. Study-level findings and limits: Matching with VDJdb favored anti-spike CD8 responses (missing private and CD4 specificities).

There are a few counts of this clonotype. As yet, its antigen is unknown. Attached unique molecular identifiers marked individual cDNA molecules. Each CDR3 protein gets one entry after TCRdb re-called the 5' RACE reads with MiXCR. The sample includes tens of thousands of distinct CDR3 sequences, around 13% of them seen just once. The CDR3 contains 12 residues. The V end lost 4 bases, the J end lost 0 bases, and 4 bases lay between the germline ends. Germline lookup yields CDR1 MNHEY and CDR2 SVGEGT. Sequencing used whole blood. The chain carries TRBV6-2 or TRBV6-3 and TRBJ2-7; no clear D. The receptor was derived from an adult who was a healthcare worker with PCR-confirmed SARS-CoV-2 infection or an uninfected control (not recorded which). In nucleotides, the CDR3 is TGTGCCAGCAGTTCTATCTCCTACGAGCAGTACTTC. Its translation: CASSSISYEQYF.